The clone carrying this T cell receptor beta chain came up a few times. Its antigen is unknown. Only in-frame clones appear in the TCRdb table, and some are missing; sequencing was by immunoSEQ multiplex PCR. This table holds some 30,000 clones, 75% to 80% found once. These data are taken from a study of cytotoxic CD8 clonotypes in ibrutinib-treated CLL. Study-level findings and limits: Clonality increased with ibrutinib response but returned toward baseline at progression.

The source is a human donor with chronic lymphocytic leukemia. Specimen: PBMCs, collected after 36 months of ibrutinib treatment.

CDR3 bases: TGTGCCAGCAGCCCACGTTCAGGCAATTCACCCCTCCACTTT. Translation: CASSPRSGNSPLHF. The V and J genes are TRBV7-9 and TRBJ1-6; D call uncertain. This CDR3 spans 14 amino acids. CDR1 is SEHNR, CDR2 FQNEAQ, per germline (reference sequence). The V and J ends lost 5 bases and 7 bases respectively, with 12 bases between them.